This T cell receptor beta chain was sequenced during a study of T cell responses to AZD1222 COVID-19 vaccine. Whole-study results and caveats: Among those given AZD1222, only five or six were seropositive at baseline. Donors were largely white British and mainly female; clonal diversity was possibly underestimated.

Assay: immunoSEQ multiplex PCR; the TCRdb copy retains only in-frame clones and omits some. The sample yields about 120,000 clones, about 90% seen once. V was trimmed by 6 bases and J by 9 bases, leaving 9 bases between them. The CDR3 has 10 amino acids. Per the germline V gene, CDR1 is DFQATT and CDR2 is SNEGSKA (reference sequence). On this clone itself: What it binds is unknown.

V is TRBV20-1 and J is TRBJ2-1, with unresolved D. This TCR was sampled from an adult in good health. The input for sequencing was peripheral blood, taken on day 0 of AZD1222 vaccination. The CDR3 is CSATHGEQFF. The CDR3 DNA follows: TGCAGTGCCACCCACGGTGAGCAGTTCTTC.